A single sample gave rise to the 14 T cell receptor beta chains below, sequenced in a study of CD8+CD57+ T cells in acquired aplastic anemia. It was genomic DNA that served as the template for profiling TCR beta VDJ and CDR3. TCRdb re-analysed the reads in MiXCR, keeping a single row per CDR3 protein. The table records some 290,000 distinct CDR3 sequences, roughly three fifths of them present only once. The sequencing sample was made of sorted CD4+, CD8+, or CD8+CD57+ T cells (not recorded which) from PBMCs. The receptors shown here come from a human donor with severe aplastic anemia or a healthy control (not recorded which).

The sample holds a few counts of this clonotype. The chain joins TRBV20-1 to TRBJ1-1; D gene ambiguous. V lost 3 bases, J lost 3 bases, and 11 bases lay in between. The CDR3 runs 13 residues. The germline CDR1 and CDR2 sequences are DFQATT and SNEGSKA (reference sequence). CDR3 nucleotide sequence: TGCAGTGCTAGTTGGGTGGTCGACACTGAAGCTTTCTTT. Translated, it gives CSASWVVDTEAFF.

The chain carries TRBV2 and TRBJ1-4; a weak D match, TRBD1 (5 bases). The CDR3 length is 11 residues. Trimming took 10 bases from V and 7 from J, leaving 10 bases between them. Germline V CDR1 and CDR2: SNHLY, FYNNEI. The CDR3 region is CAKDSFEKLFF. The CDR3, as DNA: TGTGCCAAAGACAGCTTTGAAAAACTGTTTTTT. Variable domain in full (rest from reference TRBV2 and TRBJ1-4): EPEVTQTPSHQVTQMGQEVILRCVPISNHLYFYWYRQILGQKVEFLVSFYNNEISEKSEIFDDQFSVERPDGSNFTLKIRSTKLEDSAMYFCAKDSFEKLFFGSGTQLSVL.

This clonotype was seen repeatedly, ten times or more. The chain uses TRBV7-3 and TRBJ2-1; 11 bases are a match to TRBD2. The length of the CDR3 is 19 residues. V lost 2 bases, J lost 0 bases, and 9 bases stayed unmatched. Germline V lookup: CDR1 SGHTA, CDR2 FQGTGA. CDR3 coding DNA: TGTGCCAGCAGCTTAGGTCACTTCGGGACTAGCGGCTCCTACAATGAGCAGTTCTTC. Its protein product is CASSLGHFGTSGSYNEQFF.

This clonotype was recorded only once. The junction shows a germline mismatch at one end, possibly a read error. The rearrangement links TRBV10-2 to TRBJ1-1; D is perhaps TRBD1 (6 bases). The CDR3 contains 13 residues. Germline V gene data show CDR1 as WSHSY and CDR2 as SAAADI. CDR3 nucleotides: TGCGCCAGCAGTGAAAATAGGGACACTGAAGTTTTCTTT. Translated: CASSENRDTEVFF.

Many counts were recorded for this clonotype. The chain carries TRBV28 and TRBJ1-1, with D perhaps TRBD1 (5 bases). Germline V CDR1 and CDR2: MDHEN, SYDVKM. Trimming pared 6 bases from V and 6 bases from J, leaving 8 bases between. The CDR3 loop spans 11 amino acids. CDR3 protein: CASRGRPEAFF. CDR3 coding DNA: TGTGCCAGCAGGGGACGACCTGAAGCTTTCTTT.

There are a few counts of this clonotype. The gene calls are TRBV20-1 and TRBJ2-7, with 12 bases identical to TRBD2. The CDR3 contains 13 residues. Per the germline V gene, CDR1 is DFQATT and CDR2 is SNEGSKA (reference sequence). Trimming took 6 bases from V and 5 from J; bases not matched to a gene: 5. The CDR3 region has the DNA TGCAGTGCATGTCTAGCGGGAGGGAACGAGCAGTACTTC. Encoded protein: CSACLAGGNEQYF.

The chain uses TRBV10-3 and TRBJ2-6; a possible D gene is TRBD2 (7 bases). CDR1 is ENHRY, CDR2 SYGVKD, per germline. The CDR3 is 14 residues long. V was clipped by 10 bases and J by 4 bases, with 14 bases between them. The CDR3 is CATIGGTGANVLTF. CDR3 DNA sequence: TGTGCCACCATCGGGGGGACAGGGGCCAACGTCCTGACTTTC.

A note on this clonotype: One base away lies a much larger clone, so this may be a sequencing read error. Likely a read error: the CDR3 ends without its conserved phenylalanine or tryptophan. V usage is TRBV11-3 and J usage is TRBJ2-1; D is ambiguous. Trimming pared 2 bases from V and 8 bases from J, leaving 13 bases between. Germline lookup yields CDR1 SGHNT and CDR2 YENEEA. The CDR3 runs 14 residues. CDR3 sequence reads: CASSLNPPQDEQFL. CDR3 DNA: TGTGCCAGCAGCTTAAATCCCCCCCAGGATGAGCAGTTCCTC.

In its sample, this clonotype was seen many times. The V gene is TRBV6-5, the J gene TRBJ2-1; 11 bases fit TRBD2. Germline-derived CDR1 and CDR2 are MNHEY and SVGAGI. There are 14 residues in the CDR3. The trim removed 7 bases at V and 6 bases at J, leaving 5 bases unmatched. CDR3 region: CASTGLAGSNEQFF. In DNA form, the CDR3 reads TGTGCCAGCACCGGACTAGCGGGCAGCAATGAGCAGTTCTTC.

This clonotype appeared many times. The V call is TRBV20-1, the J call TRBJ1-5, with D possibly matching TRBD1 (5 bases). Trimming left V 3 bases short and J 5 bases short, with 8 bases between. Germline V gene data show CDR1 as DFQATT and CDR2 as SNEGSKA (reference sequence). CDR3 length: 12 amino acids. The CDR3 DNA reads as TGCAGTGCTAGGTCCAGGGATCAGCCCCAGCATTTT. Translated, it gives CSARSRDQPQHF.

The chain joins TRBV6-1 to TRBJ2-3; no firm D call. Trimming shortened V by 5 bases and J by 0 bases, and 18 bases separated the two germline ends. Germline-derived CDR1 and CDR2 are MNHNS and SASEGT. The CDR3 extends over 17 amino acids. CDR3 coding DNA: TGTGCCAGCAGTACCTTGTGGCGCGGCCGAAGCACAGATACGCAGTATTTT. Translation gives CASSTLWRGRSTDTQYF.

The chain combines TRBV20-1 with TRBJ2-7; the D call may be TRBD1 or TRBD2 (5 bases each). V was cut by 0 bases and J by 4 bases, with 10 bases left in between. Germline CDR1 DFQATT, CDR2 SNEGSKA (reference sequence). The CDR3 runs to 13 residues. DNA of the CDR3: TGCAGTGCTAGAGATGTCGAGGGGTACGAGCAGTACTTC. Amino acid sequence: CSARDVEGYEQYF.

There are a few counts of this clonotype. The chain couples TRBV15 to TRBJ1-1; D unresolved. Germline V gene sequence: CDR1 LNHNV, CDR2 YYDKDF (reference sequence). The V gene lost 0 bases and the J gene lost 4 bases, with 15 bases spanning the gap. CDR3 length equals 16 residues. The CDR3 coding sequence is TGTGCCACCAGCAGAGATTCCACGGGGTGGAGCACTGAAGCTTTCTTT. Protein product: CATSRDSTGWSTEAFF.

V and J are TRBV5-1 and TRBJ2-7; 9 bases map to TRBD1. With 0 bases clipped from V and 4 bases from J, the junction kept 2 bases outside the gene matches. Germline V CDR1 and CDR2: SGHRS, YFSETQ. The CDR3 is 14 residues long. The CDR3 nucleotides are TGCGCCAGCAGCTTGGCCGGGACAGGGTACGAGCAGTACTTC. This translates into CASSLAGTGYEQYF. Full variable domain (outside the CDR3, taken from reference TRBV5-1 and TRBJ2-7): KAGVTQTPRYLIKTRGQQVTLSCSPISGHRSVSWYQQTPGQGLQFLFEYFSETQRNKGNFPGRFSGRQFSNSRSEMNVSTLELGDSALYLCASSLAGTGYEQYFGPGTRLTVT.